This TCR beta chain was sequenced in a study of blood T cell repertoires in COVID-19. Study as a whole: PBMCs, B-cell-depleted T cells, or T cells were the source of the cDNA or gDNA that made up the material.

Methods used by the authors: How many nucleated cells were present was estimated from reference gene primer amplification. TCRdb's table, derived via immunoSEQ multiplex PCR, lists solely in-frame clones and lacks some. V, J and clone size were drawn from that table, and D and trimming were deduced from the DNA. Counted here are about 480,000 clones, around nine tenths occurring once; the ten biggest clones make up 1.5% to 2%. Donors were grouped by their self-reported clinical history. Among Cohort 3 donors, those recovered had two negative PCRs, clearance, or symptom resolution. This CDR3 has 15 amino acids. Germline values: CDR1 MNHEY, CDR2 SVGAGI. Trimming removed 0 bases from V and 0 bases from J, with 9 bases in between.

The material sequenced was PBMCs or T cells enriched from blood (not recorded which). The gene calls are TRBV6-5 and TRBJ2-7; tentative D call: TRBD2 (6 bases). The TCR comes from a woman aged 40 to 50 who had recovered from COVID-19. CDR3 region: CASSYSGLNSYEQYF. Written as DNA, the CDR3 is TGTGCCAGCAGTTACTCGGGACTCAACTCCTACGAGCAGTACTTC.